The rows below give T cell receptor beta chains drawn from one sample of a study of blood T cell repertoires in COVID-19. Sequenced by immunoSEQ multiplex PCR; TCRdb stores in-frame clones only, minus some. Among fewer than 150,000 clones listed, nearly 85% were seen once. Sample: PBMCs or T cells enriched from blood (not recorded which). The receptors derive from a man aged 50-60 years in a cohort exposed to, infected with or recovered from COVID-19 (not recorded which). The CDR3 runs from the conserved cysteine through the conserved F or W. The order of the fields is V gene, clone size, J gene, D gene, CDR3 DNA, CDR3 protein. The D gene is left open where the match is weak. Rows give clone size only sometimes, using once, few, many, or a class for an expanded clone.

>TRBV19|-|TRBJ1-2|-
TGTGCCAGCCAGTACCCTCCCAACCCGGCAGGGCGATCTAGCTACACCTTC
CASQYPPNPAGRSSYTF
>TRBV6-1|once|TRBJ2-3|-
TGTGCCAGCAGTGACACTGATACGCAGTATTTT
CASSDTDTQYF
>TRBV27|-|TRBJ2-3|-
TGTGCCAGCAGTTTACGGGTGACTGAAATCACAGATACGCAGTATTTT
CASSLRVTEITDTQYF
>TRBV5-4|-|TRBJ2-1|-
TGTGCCAGCAGCCTGCTTAGTAGTGAGCAGTTCTTC
CASSLLSSEQFF
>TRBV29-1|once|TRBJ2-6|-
TGCAGCGTTGAAGATCGTGGGGGCAGGGGGACTCTCTCTGGGGCCAACGTCCTGACTTTC
CSVEDRGGRGTLSGANVLTF
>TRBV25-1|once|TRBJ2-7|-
TGTGCCAGCAGTGGAGGCGGGGAGCAGTACTTC
CASSGGGEQYF
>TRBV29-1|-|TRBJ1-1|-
TGCAGCGTTGATGGGGGGATGAGTCTGAACACTGAAGCTTTCTTT
CSVDGGMSLNTEAFF
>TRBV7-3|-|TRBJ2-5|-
TGTGCCAGCAGCTTAATGGGGACAGGGGGACTAGCGGGCGAGACCCAGTACTTC
CASSLMGTGGLAGETQYF
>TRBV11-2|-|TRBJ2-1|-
TGTGCCGCTTGGGGCCCCCTACCGGAGTTCTTC
CAAWGPLPEFF
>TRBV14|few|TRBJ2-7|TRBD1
TGTGCCAGCAGCCCTTACGGACAGGGGATCTCCTACGAGCAGTACTTC
CASSPYGQGISYEQYF
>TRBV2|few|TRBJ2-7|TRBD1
TGTGCCAGCAGTGAACCGGGACAGGGGAACGAGCAGTACTTC
CASSEPGQGNEQYF
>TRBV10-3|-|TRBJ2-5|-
TGTGCCACTCGAAAGGGGGGGAGGGCCCTCCAAGAGACCCAGTACTTC
CATRKGGRALQETQYF
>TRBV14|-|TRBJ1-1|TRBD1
TGTGCCAGCAACCGACAGGGGTTTAACACTGAAGCTTTCTTT
CASNRQGFNTEAFF
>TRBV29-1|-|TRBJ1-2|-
TGCAGCGTTGAAGTCGACACCACTAACTATGGCTACACCTTC
CSVEVDTTNYGYTF
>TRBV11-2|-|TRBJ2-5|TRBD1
TGTGCCAGCAGCTTAGCGGGACAGGTCCAAGAGACCCAGTACTTC
CASSLAGQVQETQYF
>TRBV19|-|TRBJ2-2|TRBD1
TGTGCCAGTACCACAGGGGCCTACTCCTCGAACACCGGGGAGCTGTTTTTT
CASTTGAYSSNTGELFF
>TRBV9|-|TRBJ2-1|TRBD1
TGTGCCAGCAGCGCCTGGGACAGGAACTCCTACAATGAGCAGTTCTTC
CASSAWDRNSYNEQFF
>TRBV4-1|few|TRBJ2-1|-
TGCGCCAGCAGCCAAGGGGCTGACTACAATGAGCAGTTCTTC
CASSQGADYNEQFF
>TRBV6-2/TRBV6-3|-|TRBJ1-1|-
TGTGCCAGCAGTCAGAAGGACAATTCTGAAGCTTTCTTT
CASSQKDNSEAFF
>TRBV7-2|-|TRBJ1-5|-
TGTGCCAGCAGCCGAGGGGGGGATCAGCCCCAGCATTTT
CASSRGGDQPQHF
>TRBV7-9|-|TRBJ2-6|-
TGTGCCAGCAGCTCAAAGACAGGTTTCTCTGGGGCCAACGTCCTGACTTTC
CASSSKTGFSGANVLTF
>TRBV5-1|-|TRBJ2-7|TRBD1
TGCGCCAGCAGCTCCCGGGACAGAGAGTACGAGCAGTACTTC
CASSSRDREYEQYF
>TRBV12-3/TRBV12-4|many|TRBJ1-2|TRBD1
TGTGCCAGCAACCAGGACAGGGGAAATGGCTACACCTTC
CASNQDRGNGYTF
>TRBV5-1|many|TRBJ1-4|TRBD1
TGCGCCAGCAGCTTGGACCTACAGGGGGCTGGTGAAAAACTGTTTTTT
CASSLDLQGAGEKLFF
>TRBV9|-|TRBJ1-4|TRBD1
TGTGCCAGCAGCGCGGGACAGACTAATGAAAAACTGTTTTTT
CASSAGQTNEKLFF
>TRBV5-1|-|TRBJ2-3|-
TGCGCCAGCAGCTTGGGGACGGCGGGGACAGATACGCAGTATTTT
CASSLGTAGTDTQYF
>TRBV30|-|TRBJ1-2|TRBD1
TGTGCCTGGAGCGGCAGGGGGAACTATGGCTACACCTTC
CAWSGRGNYGYTF
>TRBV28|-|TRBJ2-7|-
TGTGCCAGCAGTTTGGGGCAGGGGCAGCAGTACTTC
CASSLGQGQQYF
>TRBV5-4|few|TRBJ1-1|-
TGTGCCAGCAGCTTATCGGGGGGCACTGAAGCTTTCTTT
CASSLSGGTEAFF
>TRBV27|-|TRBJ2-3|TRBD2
TGTGCCAGCAGTTCCGGACTAGCGGGAGGAGGGGATACGCAGTATTTT
CASSSGLAGGGDTQYF
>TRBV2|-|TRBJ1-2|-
TGTGCCAGCAGTGTGGCAGGTATGGGGCGTTTCCCGTGGTCCACCTTC
CASSVAGMGRFPWSTF
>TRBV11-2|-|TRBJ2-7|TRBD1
TGTGCCAGCAGCAGCCCCCTGGGGTACAGGGGGCTAGATTACGAGCAGTACTTC
CASSSPLGYRGLDYEQYF
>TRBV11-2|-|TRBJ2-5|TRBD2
TGTGCCAGCAGCTTAGGGGGGGGTTTTGAGACCCAGTACTTC
CASSLGGGFETQYF
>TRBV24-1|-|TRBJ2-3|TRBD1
TGTGCCACCAGTGATCGAACAGGGGCTACAGATACGCAGTATTTT
CATSDRTGATDTQYF
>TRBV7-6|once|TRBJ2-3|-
TGTGCCAGCGCCCCCTCGGCTAGCGGCACAGATACGCAGTATTTT
CASAPSASGTDTQYF
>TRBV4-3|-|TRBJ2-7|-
TGCGCCAGCAGCCAAGAACCAGGGTCGTCCTACGAGCAGTACTTC
CASSQEPGSSYEQYF
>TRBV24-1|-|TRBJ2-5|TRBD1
TGTGCCACCTCCTCAGGGGGACAAGAGACCCAGTACTTC
CATSSGGQETQYF
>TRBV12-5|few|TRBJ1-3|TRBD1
TGTGCTAGTGGTTTGGTATCGACAGGGGTTGGAAACACCATATATTTT
CASGLVSTGVGNTIYF
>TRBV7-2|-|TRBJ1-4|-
TGTGCCAGCAGCTCCGGGACAAGGGGTGAAAAACTGTTTTTT
CASSSGTRGEKLFF
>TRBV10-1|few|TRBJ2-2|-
TGCGCCAGCAGTTCCAGGGGGGAGCTGTTTTTT
CASSSRGELFF
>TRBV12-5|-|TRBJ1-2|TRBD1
TGTGCTAGTGGTTGGGGACAGAACTATGGCTACACCTTC
CASGWGQNYGYTF
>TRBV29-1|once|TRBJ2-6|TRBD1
TGCAGCGTCCCCGACAGGGGTGGGGCCAACGTCCTGACTTTC
CSVPDRGGANVLTF
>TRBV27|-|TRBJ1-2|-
TGTGCCAGCAGTGGATCACTAGGAAGCCCCGGGGTGGATGGCTACACCTTC
CASSGSLGSPGVDGYTF
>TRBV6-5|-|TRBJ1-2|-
TGTGCCAGCAGTTACTCTCCGGGGATTAACTATGGCTACACCTTC
CASSYSPGINYGYTF
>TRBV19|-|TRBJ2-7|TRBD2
TGTGTCAGTAGTGGGACTAGCGGGCCCTACGAGCAGTACTTC
CVSSGTSGPYEQYF
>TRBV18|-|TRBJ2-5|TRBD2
TGTGCCAGCTCACCACCCCCTGGGACTAGCGGCGGAGGGGCCCAGTACTTC
CASSPPPGTSGGGAQYF
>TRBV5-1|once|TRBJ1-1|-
TGCGCCAGCAGCCGCTCAGGCCCCCGAAGGGGCACTGAAGCTTTCTTT
CASSRSGPRRGTEAFF
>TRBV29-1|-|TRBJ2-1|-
TGCAGCGCACCCGGGAGATACGAGCAGTTCTTC
CSAPGRYEQFF
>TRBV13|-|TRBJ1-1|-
TGTGCCAGCAGCTTAGCGACACTCTTGAACACTGAAGCTTTCTTT
CASSLATLLNTEAFF
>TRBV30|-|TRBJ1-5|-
TGTGCCTGGAGTACCGGACAGAACAATCAGCCCCAGCATTTT
CAWSTGQNNQPQHF